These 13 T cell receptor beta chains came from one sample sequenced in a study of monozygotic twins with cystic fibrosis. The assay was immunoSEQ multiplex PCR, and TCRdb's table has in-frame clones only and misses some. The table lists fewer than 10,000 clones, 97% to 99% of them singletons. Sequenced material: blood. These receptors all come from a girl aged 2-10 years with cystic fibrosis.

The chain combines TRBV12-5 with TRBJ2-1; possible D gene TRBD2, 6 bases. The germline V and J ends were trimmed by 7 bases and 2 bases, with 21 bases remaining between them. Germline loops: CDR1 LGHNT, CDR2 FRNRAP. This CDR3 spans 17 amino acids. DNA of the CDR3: TGTGCTAGTGCCCACGATGGGGGGAGCTTAGCCTACAATGAGCAGTTCTTC. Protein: CASAHDGGSLAYNEQFF.

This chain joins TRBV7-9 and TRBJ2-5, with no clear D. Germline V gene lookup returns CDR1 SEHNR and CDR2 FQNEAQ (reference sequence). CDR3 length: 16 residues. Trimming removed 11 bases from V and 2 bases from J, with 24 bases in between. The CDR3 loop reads CAYSYYRAHHQETQYF. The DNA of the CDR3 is TGTGCCTATAGCTACTATCGGGCTCACCATCAAGAGACCCAGTACTTC. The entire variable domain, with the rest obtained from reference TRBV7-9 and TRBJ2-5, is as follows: DTGVSQNPRHKITKRGQNVTFRCDPISEHNRLYWYRQTLGQGPEFLTYFQNEAQLEKSRLLSDRFSAERPKGSFSTLEIQRTEQGDSAMYLCAYSYYRAHHQETQYFGPGTRLLVL.

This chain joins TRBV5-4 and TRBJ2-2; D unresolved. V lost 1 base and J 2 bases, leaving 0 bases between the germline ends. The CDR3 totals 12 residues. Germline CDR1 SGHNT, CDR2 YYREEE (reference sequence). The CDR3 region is CASSLNTGELFF. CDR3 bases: TGTGCCAGCAGCTTGAACACCGGGGAGCTGTTTTTT.

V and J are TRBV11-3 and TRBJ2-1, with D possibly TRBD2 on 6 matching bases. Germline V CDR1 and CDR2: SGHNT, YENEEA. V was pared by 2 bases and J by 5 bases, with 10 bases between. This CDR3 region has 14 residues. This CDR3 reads CASSLYGSNNEQFF. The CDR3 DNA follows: TGTGCCAGCAGCTTATACGGGAGTAACAATGAGCAGTTCTTC.

The CDR3 reads CAWSRANVLTF. CDR3 sequence (DNA): TGTGCCTGGAGCCGGGCCAACGTCCTGACTTTC. This rearrangement joins TRBV30 to TRBJ2-6; D call uncertain. Germline values: CDR1 GTSNPN, CDR2 SVGIG (reference sequence). The CDR3 length is 11 residues. V shed 3 bases and J shed 5 bases, with 2 bases lying between them.

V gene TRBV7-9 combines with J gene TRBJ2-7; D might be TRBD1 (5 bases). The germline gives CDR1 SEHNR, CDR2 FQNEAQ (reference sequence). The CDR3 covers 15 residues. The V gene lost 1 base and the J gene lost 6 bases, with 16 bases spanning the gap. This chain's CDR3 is CASSLGSRVLSEQYF. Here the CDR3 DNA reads TGTGCCAGCAGCTTAGGCTCCAGGGTTTTGAGCGAGCAGTACTTC.

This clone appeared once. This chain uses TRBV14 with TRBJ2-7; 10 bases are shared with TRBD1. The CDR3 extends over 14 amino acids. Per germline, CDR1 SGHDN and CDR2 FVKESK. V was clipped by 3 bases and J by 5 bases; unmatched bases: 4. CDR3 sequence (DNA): TGTGCCAGCAGCCAGTGGACAGGGGGTGACGAGCAGTACTTC. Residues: CASSQWTGGDEQYF.

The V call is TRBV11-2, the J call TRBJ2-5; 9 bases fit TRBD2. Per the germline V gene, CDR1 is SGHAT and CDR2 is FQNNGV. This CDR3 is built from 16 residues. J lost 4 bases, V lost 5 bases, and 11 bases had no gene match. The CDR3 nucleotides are TGTGCCAGCAGCGCATATACTAGCGGGCGGGGAGAGACCCAGTACTTC. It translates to CASSAYTSGRGETQYF. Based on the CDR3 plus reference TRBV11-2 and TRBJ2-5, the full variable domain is EAGVAQSPRYKIIEKRQSVAFWCNPISGHATLYWYQQILGQGPKLLIQFQNNGVVDDSQLPKDRFSAERLKGVDSTLKIQPAKLEDSAVYLCASSAYTSGRGETQYFGPGTRLLVL.

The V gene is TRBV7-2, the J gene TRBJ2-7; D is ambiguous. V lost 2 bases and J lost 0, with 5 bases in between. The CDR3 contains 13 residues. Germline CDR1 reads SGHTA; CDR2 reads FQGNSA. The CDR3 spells CASSLLHSYEQYF. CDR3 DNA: TGTGCCAGCAGCTTACTTCACTCCTACGAGCAGTACTTC.

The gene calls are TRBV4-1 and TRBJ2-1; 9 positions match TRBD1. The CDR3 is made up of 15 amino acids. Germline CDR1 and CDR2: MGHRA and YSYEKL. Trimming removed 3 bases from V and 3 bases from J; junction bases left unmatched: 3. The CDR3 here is CASSQRQGDYNEQFF. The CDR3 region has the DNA TGCGCCAGCAGCCAGAGACAGGGGGACTACAATGAGCAGTTCTTC.

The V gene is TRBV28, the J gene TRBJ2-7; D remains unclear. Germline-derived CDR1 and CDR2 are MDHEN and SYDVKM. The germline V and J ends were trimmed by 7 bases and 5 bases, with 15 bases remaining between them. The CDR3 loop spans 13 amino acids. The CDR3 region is CASMAPHLHEQYF. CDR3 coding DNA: TGTGCCAGCATGGCCCCTCATCTCCACGAGCAGTACTTC.

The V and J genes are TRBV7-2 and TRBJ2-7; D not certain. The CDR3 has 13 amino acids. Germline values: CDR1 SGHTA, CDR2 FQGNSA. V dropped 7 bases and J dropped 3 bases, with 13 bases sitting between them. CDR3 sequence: CASTGPPIYEQYF. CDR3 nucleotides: TGTGCCAGCACCGGGCCCCCCATCTACGAGCAGTACTTC. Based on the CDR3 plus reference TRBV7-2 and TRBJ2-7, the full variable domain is GAGVSQSPSNKVTEKGKDVELRCDPISGHTALYWYRQSLGQGLEFLIYFQGNSAPDKSGLPSDRFSAERTGGSVSTLTIQRTQQEDSAVYLCASTGPPIYEQYFGPGTRLTVT.

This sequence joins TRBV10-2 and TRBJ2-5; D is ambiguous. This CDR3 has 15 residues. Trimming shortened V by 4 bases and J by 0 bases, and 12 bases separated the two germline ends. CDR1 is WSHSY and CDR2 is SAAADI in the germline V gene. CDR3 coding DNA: TGCGCCAGCAGTGCGCCCAACTTGTACCAAGAGACCCAGTACTTC. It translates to CASSAPNLYQETQYF.